What follows is one T cell receptor delta chain and its context. The antigen this receptor binds is unknown. Base quality data are lacking; no much larger clone is found one base away. These data are taken from a study of Vγ9Vδ2 T cells in congenital toxoplasmosis listed by TCRdb under 2021. Some background on the complete study: IgG, IgM and IgA serology, Western blot and an in-house interferon-gamma release assay were used to diagnose congenital toxoplasmosis. This study compared the CDR3 repertoires of the gamma and delta chains in sorted blood gammadelta T cells from congenitally T. gondii-infected infants versus uninfected infants. Repertoires were sequenced from infants at 2 months after birth and at 1 year of age. TCR sequencing was performed on five or six infected and ten to eleven uninfected infants at 2 months and on 3 infected and 4 uninfected infants at 1 year.

The same treatment, using spiramycin and/or pyrimethamine plus sulfadiazine plus folinic acid, was given to mothers of both infected and uninfected infants. All infants, infected and uninfected, were born by term delivery after more than 37 weeks of gestation. About 1,000 uL of blood was processed into PBMCs by Lymphoprep gradient centrifugation, then cryopreserved in liquid nitrogen and shipped to Belgium. Thawed PBMCs were labeled with Zombie NIR viability dye and stained with CD3, TCR gammadelta, Vgamma9 and Vdelta2 antibodies. Sorting of CD3+ TCRgammadelta+ T cells was performed on a FACSAria III, with a mean purity of around 98%. For each sample, the RNeasy Micro Kit was used to isolate RNA from some 10,000 sorted gammadelta T cells. The study infants had mothers who were enrolled with primary T. gondii infection during pregnancy. Infant peripheral blood was collected at an outpatient microbiology and virology center in Pavia, Italy.

CDR1 and CDR2, looked up from the germline V gene, are GEAIGNYY and EKD. At the junction V is shortened by 0 bases and J by 0 bases; bases outside the gene matches: 7. The CDR3 numbers 18 residues from cysteine through phenylalanine. Just CDR3 DNA is preserved here, 54 bases in frame from base 1. cDNA was generated in one tube by template-switch reverse transcription with TRGC- and TRDC-specific primers, using SuperScript II. The TRGC primer was designed to bind both the TRGC1 and TRGC2 constant genes. Amplification of TRG and TRD was done with the KAPA Real-Time Library Amplification Kit, and AMPure XP beads were used for purification between steps. Index PCR with the Nextera XT Index Kit was used to attach Illumina sequencing adapters. An Illumina MiSeq running the V2 300 kit was used to sequence the TRG and TRD amplicons, producing 150 bp paired-end reads. Per the authors' processing: Before any further analysis, FastQC version 0.11.8 was used to assess read quality. Reads were mapped to GenBank TRG or TRD reference genes, and MiXCR version 3.0.3 was used to assemble CDR3 sequences. Default MiXCR settings were used, apart from assembling TRDD gene segments from 3 instead of 5 consecutive nucleotides. N additions, CDR3 length, J segment length and clonotype sharing between samples were computed with VDJtools version 1.2.1. CDR3 sequences that were out of frame or contained stop codons were left out of the analysis. Infant repertoires were compared for overlap with previously published fetal, cord blood and adult blood Vgamma9Vdelta2 repertoires. TCRdb called clones anew from the public reads via CATT; matching DNA rows were later pooled. The V and J calls were not made by the authors but by TCRdb's processing. The sample table contains 300 to 350 delta-chain clones; only one count was recorded for more than 9.5% of them. The top ten constitute 50% of the sample.

Points the paper makes about the study in general: The repertoire differences between infected and uninfected infants were less clear at 1 year of age than at 2 months. Both infected and uninfected infants showed a high prevalence of a public TRGV9 clonotype. Compared with uninfected infants, infected infants at 2 months appeared to have fewer N additions in their TRGV9 and TRDV2 CDR3s, and this was especially true for TRDV2-TRDJ1 sequences. Two months was the earliest age with enough suitable sample material for TCR repertoire analysis, so newborn repertoires were not sequenced. Germline-encoded fetal-type TRDV2 CDR3 sequences seemed to be more prevalent in infected than in uninfected roughly 2-month-old infants, with an in utero expansion footprint being suggested.

The rearranged segments are TRDV2 and TRDJ1; 12 middle bases align to TRDD3. This sequence was found in a child under 10 years old born to a mother with Toxoplasma gondii infection during pregnancy, either congenitally infected or uninfected (not recorded which). Sequencing input: gamma-delta T cells from blood. The base sequence is TGTGCCTGTGACACCGCTGGGGGATACGCCTGGGACACCGATAAACTCATCTTT. This sequence encodes CACDTAGGYAWDTDKLIF.